Below, one T cell receptor (beta chain) is given with its context. Other DNA sequences within the sample encode an identical CDR3. The PCR contained 60 Vbeta and 13 Jbeta primers. Generated by immunoSEQ multiplex PCR, the TCRdb table keeps only in-frame clones and is missing some. Here the sample spans 150,000 or so clones, 80% being singletons. The data originate from a study of cytomegalovirus exposure and HLA in healthy donors. The CDR3 is 14 residues long. Trimming shortened V by 1 base and J by 4 bases, and 8 bases separated the two germline ends. Germline V CDR1 and CDR2: SEHNR, FQNEAQ (reference sequence).

The sample was PBMCs. This TCR was recovered from a male donor in good health and CMV-seropositive. V is TRBV7-9 and J is TRBJ2-1, with no clear D. CDR3 in DNA: TGTGCCAGCAGCTTAGGAGGCCATTACAATGAGCAGTTCTTC. Its protein product is CASSLGGHYNEQFF.